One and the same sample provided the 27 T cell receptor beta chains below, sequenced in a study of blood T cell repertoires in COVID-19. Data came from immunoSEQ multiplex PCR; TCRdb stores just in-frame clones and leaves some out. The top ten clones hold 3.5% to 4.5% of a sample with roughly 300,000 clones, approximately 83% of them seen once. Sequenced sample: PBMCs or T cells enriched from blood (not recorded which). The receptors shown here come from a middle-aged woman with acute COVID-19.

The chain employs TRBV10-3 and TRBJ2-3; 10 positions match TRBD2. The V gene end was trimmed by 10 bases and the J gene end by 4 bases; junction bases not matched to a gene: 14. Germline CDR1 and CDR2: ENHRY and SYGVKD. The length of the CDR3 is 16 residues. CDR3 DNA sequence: TGTGCCACCAGAGAAAGCGGGAGGGCCGGCCCAGATACGCAGTATTTT. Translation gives CATRESGRAGPDTQYF.

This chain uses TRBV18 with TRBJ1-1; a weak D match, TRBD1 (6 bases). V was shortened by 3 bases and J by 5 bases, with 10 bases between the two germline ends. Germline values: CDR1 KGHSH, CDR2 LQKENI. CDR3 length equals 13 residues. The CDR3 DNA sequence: TGTGCCAGCTCACCTCAGGGGCGGACTGAAGCTTTCTTT. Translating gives CASSPQGRTEAFF.

The CDR3 nucleotides are TGTGCCAGCAGCGCGCCCCCGGGACTAGCGGGGGGTGAGCAGTACTTC. This codes for CASSAPPGLAGGEQYF. The chain employs TRBV5-4 and TRBJ2-7; 15 bases match TRBD2. Trimming took 4 bases from V and 7 from J; bases not matched to a gene: 9. Germline V gene sequence: CDR1 SGHNT, CDR2 YYREEE (reference sequence). This CDR3 region has 16 residues.

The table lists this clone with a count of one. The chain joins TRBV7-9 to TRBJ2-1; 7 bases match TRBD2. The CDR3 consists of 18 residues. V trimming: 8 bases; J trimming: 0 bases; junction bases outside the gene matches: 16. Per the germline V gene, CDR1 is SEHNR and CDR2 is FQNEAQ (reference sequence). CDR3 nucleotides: TGTGCCAGCTACGGAATTCAGACGCGGGGGAGCTCCTACAATGAGCAGTTCTTC. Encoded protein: CASYGIQTRGSSYNEQFF.

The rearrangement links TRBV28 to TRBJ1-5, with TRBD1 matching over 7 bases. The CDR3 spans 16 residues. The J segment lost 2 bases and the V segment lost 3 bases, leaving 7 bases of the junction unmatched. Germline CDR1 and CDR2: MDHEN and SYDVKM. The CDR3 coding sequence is TGTGCCAGCAGTTTGCTCCGGACAGGCGGCAATCAGCCCCAGCATTTT. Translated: CASSLLRTGGNQPQHF. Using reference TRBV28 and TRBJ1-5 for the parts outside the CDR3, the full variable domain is DVKVTQSSRYLVKRTGEKVFLECVQDMDHENMFWYRQDPGLGLRLIYFSYDVKMKEKGDIPEGYSVSREKKERFSLILESASTNQTSMYLCASSLLRTGGNQPQHFGDGTRLSIL.

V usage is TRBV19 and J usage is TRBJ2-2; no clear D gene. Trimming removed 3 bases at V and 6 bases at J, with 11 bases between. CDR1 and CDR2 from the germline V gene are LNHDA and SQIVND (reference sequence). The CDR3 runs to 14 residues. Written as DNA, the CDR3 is TGTGCCAGTAGTATGGTGCGGTGGTCCGGGGAGCTGTTTTTT. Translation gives CASSMVRWSGELFF.

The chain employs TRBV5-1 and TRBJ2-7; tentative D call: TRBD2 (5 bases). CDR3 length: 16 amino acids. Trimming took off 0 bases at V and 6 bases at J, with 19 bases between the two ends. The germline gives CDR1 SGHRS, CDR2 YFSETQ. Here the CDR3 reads CASSLGGSFQGGEQYF. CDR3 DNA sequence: TGCGCCAGCAGCTTGGGAGGGAGCTTTCAAGGCGGCGAGCAGTACTTC.

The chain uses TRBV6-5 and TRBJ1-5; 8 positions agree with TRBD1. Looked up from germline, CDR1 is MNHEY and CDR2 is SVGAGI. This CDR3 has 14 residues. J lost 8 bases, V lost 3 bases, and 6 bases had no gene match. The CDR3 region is CASSYQGAAEPQHF. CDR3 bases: TGTGCCAGCAGTTATCAGGGGGCGGCGGAGCCCCAGCATTTT.

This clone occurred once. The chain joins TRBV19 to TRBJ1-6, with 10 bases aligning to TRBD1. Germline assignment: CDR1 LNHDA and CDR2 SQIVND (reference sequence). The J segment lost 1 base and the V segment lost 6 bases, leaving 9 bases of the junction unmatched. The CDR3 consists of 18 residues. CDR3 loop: CASRPGTGDFSYNSPLHF. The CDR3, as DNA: TGTGCCAGTAGACCCGGGACAGGGGACTTTTCCTATAATTCACCCCTCCACTTT.

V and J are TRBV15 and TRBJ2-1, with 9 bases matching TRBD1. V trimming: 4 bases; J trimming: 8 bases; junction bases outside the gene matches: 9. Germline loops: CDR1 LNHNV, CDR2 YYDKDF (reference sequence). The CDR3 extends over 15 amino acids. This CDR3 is CATSTEGQGGDEQFF. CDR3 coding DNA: TGTGCCACCAGCACTGAGGGACAGGGTGGCGATGAGCAGTTCTTC.

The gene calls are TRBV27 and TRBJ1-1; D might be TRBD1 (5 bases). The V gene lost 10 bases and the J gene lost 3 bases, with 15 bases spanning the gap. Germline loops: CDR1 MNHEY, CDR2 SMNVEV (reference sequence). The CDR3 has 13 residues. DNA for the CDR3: TGTGCCACCCGGACATCACTACACACTGAAGCTTTCTTT. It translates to CATRTSLHTEAFF.

The CDR3 DNA reads as TGTGCCAGCAGCCAAGATGGCCTCACGGGCGGACATCATAACTATGGCTACACCTTC. Translating gives CASSQDGLTGGHHNYGYTF. V and J are TRBV4-2 and TRBJ1-2, with D perhaps matching TRBD1 (5 bases). Germline values: CDR1 LGHNA, CDR2 YNFKEQ. This CDR3 contains 19 residues. Trimming removed 0 bases from V and 1 base from J, with 21 bases in between.

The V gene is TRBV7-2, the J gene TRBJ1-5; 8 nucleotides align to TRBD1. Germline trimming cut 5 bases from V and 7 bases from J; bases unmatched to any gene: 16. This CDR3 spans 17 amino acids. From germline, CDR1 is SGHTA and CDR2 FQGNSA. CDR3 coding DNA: TGTGCCAGCAGCCCCTTCGCGACAGGGGAGTTATGGCAGCCCCAGCATTTT. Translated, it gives CASSPFATGELWQPQHF.

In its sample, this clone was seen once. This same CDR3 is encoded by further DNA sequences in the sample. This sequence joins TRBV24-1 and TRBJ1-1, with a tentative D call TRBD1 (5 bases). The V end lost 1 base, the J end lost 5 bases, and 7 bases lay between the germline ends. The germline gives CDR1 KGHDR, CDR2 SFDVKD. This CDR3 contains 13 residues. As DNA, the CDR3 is TGTGCCACCAGTGATTTCTCAGGGACTGAAGCTTTCTTT. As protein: CATSDFSGTEAFF.

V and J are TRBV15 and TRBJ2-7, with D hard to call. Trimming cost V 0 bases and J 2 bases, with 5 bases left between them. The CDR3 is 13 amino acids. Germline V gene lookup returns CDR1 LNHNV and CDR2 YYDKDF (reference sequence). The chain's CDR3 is CATSRDHAYEQYF. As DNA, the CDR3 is TGTGCCACCAGCAGAGATCATGCCTACGAGCAGTACTTC.

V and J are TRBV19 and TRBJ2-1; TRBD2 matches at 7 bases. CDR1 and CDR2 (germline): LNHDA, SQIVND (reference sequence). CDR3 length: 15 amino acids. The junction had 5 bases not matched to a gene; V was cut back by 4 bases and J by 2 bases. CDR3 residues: CASSRGLGAYNEQFF. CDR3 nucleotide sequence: TGTGCCAGTAGTAGAGGACTAGGAGCCTACAATGAGCAGTTCTTC. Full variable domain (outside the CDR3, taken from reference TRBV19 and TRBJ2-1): DGGITQSPKYLFRKEGQNVTLSCEQNLNHDAMYWYRQDPGQGLRLIYYSQIVNDFQKGDIAEGYSVSREKKESFPLTVTSAQKNPTAFYLCASSRGLGAYNEQFFGPGTRLTVL.

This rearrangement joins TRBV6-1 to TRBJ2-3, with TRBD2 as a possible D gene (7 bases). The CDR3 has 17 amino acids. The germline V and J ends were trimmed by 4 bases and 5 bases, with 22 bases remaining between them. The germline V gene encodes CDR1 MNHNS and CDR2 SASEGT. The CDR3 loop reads CASSARRASGGGDTQYF. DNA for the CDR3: TGTGCCAGCAGTGCCCGGCGGGCTAGCGGAGGGGGAGATACGCAGTATTTT.

The CDR3 loop reads CASSKTLDRGTDTQYF. Written as DNA, the CDR3 is TGTGCCAGCAGCAAAACCCTAGACAGGGGCACAGATACGCAGTATTTT. This chain uses TRBV21-1 with TRBJ2-3; the DNA was not used to check the table's D call, TRBD1. TRBV21-1 is a known pseudogene. CDR3 length: 16 residues.

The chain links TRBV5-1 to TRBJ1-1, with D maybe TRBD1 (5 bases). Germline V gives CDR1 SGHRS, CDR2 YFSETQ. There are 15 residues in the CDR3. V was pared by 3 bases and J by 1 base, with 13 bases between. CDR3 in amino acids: CASSYNRLGNTEAFF. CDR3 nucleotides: TGCGCCAGCAGCTACAACAGGTTAGGGAACACTGAAGCTTTCTTT. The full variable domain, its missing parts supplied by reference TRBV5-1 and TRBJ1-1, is KAGVTQTPRYLIKTRGQQVTLSCSPISGHRSVSWYQQTPGQGLQFLFEYFSETQRNKGNFPGRFSGRQFSNSRSEMNVSTLELGDSALYLCASSYNRLGNTEAFFGQGTRLTVV.

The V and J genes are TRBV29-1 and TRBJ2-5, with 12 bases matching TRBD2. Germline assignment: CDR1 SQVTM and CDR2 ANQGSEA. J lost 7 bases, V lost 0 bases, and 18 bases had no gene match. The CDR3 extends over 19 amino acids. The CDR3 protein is CSVEDTVRASGRAIGTQYF. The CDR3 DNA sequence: TGCAGCGTTGAAGATACGGTTCGGGCTAGCGGGAGGGCAATTGGGACCCAGTACTTC. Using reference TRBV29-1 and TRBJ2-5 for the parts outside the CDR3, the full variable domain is SAVISQKPSRDICQRGTSLTIQCQVDSQVTMMFWYRQQPGQSLTLIATANQGSEATYESGFVIDKFPISRPNLTFSTLTVSNMSPEDSSIYLCSVEDTVRASGRAIGTQYFGPGTRLLVL.

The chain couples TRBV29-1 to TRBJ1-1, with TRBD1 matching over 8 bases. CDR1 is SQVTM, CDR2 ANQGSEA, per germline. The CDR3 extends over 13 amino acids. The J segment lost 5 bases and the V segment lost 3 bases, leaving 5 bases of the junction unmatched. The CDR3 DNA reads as TGCAGCGTTGACCGGACAGGGCAGACTGAAGCTTTCTTT. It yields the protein CSVDRTGQTEAFF.

For the CDR3, the DNA is TGCGCCAGCAGCCAAGATAAGGGTACAGGGGCCGGGGAGACCCAGTACTTC. Translated, it gives CASSQDKGTGAGETQYF. The V gene is TRBV4-3, the J gene TRBJ2-5; 7 bases map to TRBD1. The CDR3 spans 17 residues. Looked up from germline, CDR1 is LGHNA and CDR2 is YSLEER. V lost 0 bases to trimming and J lost 5 bases; unmatched junction nucleotides: 12.

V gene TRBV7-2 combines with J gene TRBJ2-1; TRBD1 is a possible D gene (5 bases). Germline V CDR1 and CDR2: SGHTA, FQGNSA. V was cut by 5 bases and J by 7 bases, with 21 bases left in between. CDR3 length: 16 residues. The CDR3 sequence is CASSPRRGRVMNEQFF. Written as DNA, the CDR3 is TGTGCCAGCAGCCCTAGGCGTGGCAGGGTTATGAATGAGCAGTTCTTC.

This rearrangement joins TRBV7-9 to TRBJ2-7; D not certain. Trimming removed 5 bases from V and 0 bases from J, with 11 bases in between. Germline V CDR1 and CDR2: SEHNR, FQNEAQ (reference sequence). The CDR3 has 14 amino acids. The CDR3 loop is CASSHPGFSYEQYF. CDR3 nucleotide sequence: TGTGCCAGCAGCCACCCCGGTTTCTCCTACGAGCAGTACTTC.

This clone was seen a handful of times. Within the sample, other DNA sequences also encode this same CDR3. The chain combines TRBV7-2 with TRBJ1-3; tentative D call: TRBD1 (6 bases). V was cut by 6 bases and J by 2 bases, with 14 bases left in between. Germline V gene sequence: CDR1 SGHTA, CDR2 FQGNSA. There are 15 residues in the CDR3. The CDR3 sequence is CASSRGGGTGNTIYF. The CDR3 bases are TGTGCCAGCAGTCGAGGGGGGGGTACTGGAAACACCATATATTTT.

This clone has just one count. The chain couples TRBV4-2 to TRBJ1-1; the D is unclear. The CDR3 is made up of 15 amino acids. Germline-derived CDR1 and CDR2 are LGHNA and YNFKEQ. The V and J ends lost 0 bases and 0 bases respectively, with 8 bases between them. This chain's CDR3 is CASSQDLQVNTEAFF. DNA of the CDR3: TGTGCCAGCAGCCAAGATTTGCAGGTGAACACTGAAGCTTTCTTT.

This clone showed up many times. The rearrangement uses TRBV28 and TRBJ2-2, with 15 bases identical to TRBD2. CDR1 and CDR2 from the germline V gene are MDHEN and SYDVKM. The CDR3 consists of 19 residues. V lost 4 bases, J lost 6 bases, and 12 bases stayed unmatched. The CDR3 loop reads CASSYLGLAGGPMAGELFF. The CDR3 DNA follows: TGTGCCAGCAGTTACCTCGGACTAGCGGGAGGGCCGATGGCCGGGGAGCTGTTTTTT.